A selection of T cell receptor beta chains follows, all from one sample in a study of technical replicates of blood from four donors. Method: immunoSEQ multiplex PCR; TCRdb's copy keeps in-frame clones and lacks some. The table lists about 14,000 clones, approximately 81% of them singletons. The specimen was PBMCs. Receptor source: a human donor in good health. Both conserved end residues are part of each CDR3. D genes are given only for firm matches. Clone size appears in some rows only: once, few, many, or a class for an expanded clone.

V gene: TRBV10-2
J gene: TRBJ2-7
D gene: TRBD2
clone size: -
CDR3 DNA: TGCGCCAGCACACCGACTAGCGGGAGCGGGGAGCAGTACTTC
CDR3 protein: CASTPTSGSGEQYF

V gene: TRBV5-1
J gene: TRBJ2-7
D gene: -
clone size: -
CDR3 DNA: TGCGCCAGCAGGGGTGTGCAGGACTCCTACGAGCAGTACTTC
CDR3 protein: CASRGVQDSYEQYF

V gene: TRBV28
J gene: TRBJ1-1
D gene: -
clone size: -
CDR3 DNA: TGTGCCAGCCCGGGCGGGTCTGAAGCTTTCTTT
CDR3 protein: CASPGGSEAFF

V gene: TRBV6-1
J gene: TRBJ2-5
D gene: -
clone size: -
CDR3 DNA: TGTGCCAGCAGTGAAGAACTCATGCGGACCCAGTACTTC
CDR3 protein: CASSEELMRTQYF

V gene: TRBV4-1
J gene: TRBJ1-2
D gene: TRBD1
clone size: -
CDR3 DNA: TGCGCCAGCGCTATTACGACAGGGTTTAACTATGGCTACACCTTC
CDR3 protein: CASAITTGFNYGYTF

V gene: TRBV4-1
J gene: TRBJ1-4
D gene: TRBD1
clone size: few
CDR3 DNA: TGCGCCAGCAGCCAAGATCGCGGAGGGGGCTTTGAAAAACTGTTTTTT
CDR3 protein: CASSQDRGGGFEKLFF

V gene: TRBV7-2
J gene: TRBJ2-1
D gene: TRBD2
clone size: -
CDR3 DNA: TGTGCCAGCACCGACGGGGGGGGCTACCGTTACAATGAGCAGTTCTTC
CDR3 protein: CASTDGGGYRYNEQFF

V gene: TRBV6-1
J gene: TRBJ1-3
D gene: -
clone size: -
CDR3 DNA: TGTGCCAGCAGGGGCGCTGGAAACACCATATATTTT
CDR3 protein: CASRGAGNTIYF

V gene: TRBV30
J gene: TRBJ2-1
D gene: TRBD2
clone size: -
CDR3 DNA: TGTGCCTGGAGGGTCCGGGAGGGCCCCTACAATGAGCAGTTCTTC
CDR3 protein: CAWRVREGPYNEQFF

V gene: TRBV5-5
J gene: TRBJ1-4
D gene: -
clone size: -
CDR3 DNA: TGTGCCAGCAGCCGGTACGGGGCGGAGGGTGAAAAACTGTTTTTT
CDR3 protein: CASSRYGAEGEKLFF

V gene: TRBV7-2
J gene: TRBJ2-7
D gene: TRBD2
clone size: -
CDR3 DNA: TGTGCCAGCAGCGCAACTAGCGGGGTCTCCTACGAGCAGTACTTC
CDR3 protein: CASSATSGVSYEQYF

V gene: TRBV28
J gene: TRBJ1-2
D gene: -
clone size: -
CDR3 DNA: TGTGCCAGCAGTGGAGCTAACTATGGCTACACCTTC
CDR3 protein: CASSGANYGYTF

V gene: TRBV5-1
J gene: TRBJ2-2
D gene: -
clone size: -
CDR3 DNA: TGCGCCAGCAGCAAACAGGGAGCGGGGGAGCTGTTTTTT
CDR3 protein: CASSKQGAGELFF

V gene: TRBV7-3
J gene: TRBJ2-2
D gene: TRBD2
clone size: -
CDR3 DNA: TGTGCCAGCAGCCGCGGGGGAACCGGGGAGCTGTTTTTT
CDR3 protein: CASSRGGTGELFF

V gene: TRBV4-2
J gene: TRBJ2-7
D gene: TRBD2
clone size: -
CDR3 DNA: TGTGCCAGCAGCCAAGCTGGGGGAGGGCCTAGCGAGCAGTACTTC
CDR3 protein: CASSQAGGGPSEQYF

V gene: TRBV7-2
J gene: TRBJ2-2
D gene: TRBD2
clone size: -
CDR3 DNA: TGTGCCAGCAGCTTAAGCGGGAGGGTCTTGGGAACCGGGGAGCTGTTTTTT
CDR3 protein: CASSLSGRVLGTGELFF